The clone carrying this T cell receptor (beta chain) has a handful of counts. These data are taken from a study of cytomegalovirus exposure and HLA in healthy donors. Primers: 60 Vbeta forward and 13 Jbeta reverse. Repertoires were generated with immunoSEQ multiplex PCR, while TCRdb's copy carries only in-frame clones and drops some. The profile shows 90,000 to 140,000 clones, less than 85% of them singletons. This receptor was obtained from a man between 40 and 49 years old in good health and CMV-seropositive. The sample comprised PBMCs.

CDR3 amino acids: CASSFGTSGSLRVFF. Here the CDR3 DNA reads TGTGCCAGCAGCTTTGGGACTAGCGGGAGCTTAAGGGTGTTCTTC. The chain couples TRBV7-9 to TRBJ2-1; TRBD2 aligns across 14 bases. CDR1 and CDR2 (germline): SEHNR, FQNEAQ (reference sequence). The length of the CDR3 is 15 residues. V lost 3 bases to trimming and J lost 15 bases; unmatched junction nucleotides: 10.